Listed below are T cell receptor beta chains from one sample, sequenced in a study of blood T cell repertoires in COVID-19. Only in-frame clones appear in the TCRdb table, and some are missing; sequencing was by immunoSEQ multiplex PCR. The data contain 140,000 to 150,000 clones, just under 85% of them singletons. Sequencing was done on a sample of peripheral blood. Receptors were obtained from a woman aged 40 to 50 with active or convalescent COVID-19. CDR3s include the opening cysteine and the closing phenylalanine or tryptophan. D genes are given only for firm matches. Size is omitted from some rows. Given values are once, few, many or a class for expanded clones.

abundance: -; v_gene: TRBV2; d_gene: TRBD1; j_gene: TRBJ2-4; CDR3nt: TGTGCCAGCATACGACAGGGGGAGGCCAAAAACATTCAGTACTTC; CDR3aa: CASIRQGEAKNIQYF
abundance: -; v_gene: TRBV3-1/TRBV3-2; d_gene: TRBD2; j_gene: TRBJ2-5; CDR3nt: TGTGCCAGCAGCCAACCCAGCGGGAGAGTCGGGCAAGAGACCCAGTACTTC; CDR3aa: CASSQPSGRVGQETQYF
abundance: -; v_gene: TRBV11-2; d_gene: TRBD2; j_gene: TRBJ2-3; CDR3nt: TGTGCCAGCAGGAGACTAGCGGGAGGCACAGATACGCAGTATTTT; CDR3aa: CASRRLAGGTDTQYF
abundance: -; v_gene: TRBV9; d_gene: TRBD1; j_gene: TRBJ2-1; CDR3nt: TGTGCCAGCAGCGTAGGACAGGGGGCCTACAATGAGCAGTTCTTC; CDR3aa: CASSVGQGAYNEQFF
abundance: once; v_gene: TRBV19; d_gene: -; j_gene: TRBJ1-2; CDR3nt: TGTGCCAGTAGTATGGGTAGCAACTATGGCTACACCTTC; CDR3aa: CASSMGSNYGYTF
abundance: -; v_gene: TRBV2; d_gene: -; j_gene: TRBJ1-2; CDR3nt: TGTGCCAGCAGTGTTGGAGGGAGCCTAAGATCCTATGGCTACACCTTC; CDR3aa: CASSVGGSLRSYGYTF
abundance: -; v_gene: TRBV5-8; d_gene: -; j_gene: TRBJ1-4; CDR3nt: TGTGCCAGCAACACGCGGAGGGCTGAAAAACTGTTTTTT; CDR3aa: CASNTRRAEKLFF
abundance: few; v_gene: TRBV7-2; d_gene: -; j_gene: TRBJ1-1; CDR3nt: TGTGCCAGCAGACCTCCTCAGGGAGGCACTGAAGCTTTCTTT; CDR3aa: CASRPPQGGTEAFF
abundance: -; v_gene: TRBV4-1; d_gene: -; j_gene: TRBJ2-3; CDR3nt: TGCGCCAGCAGCCAACGACCTAGCCTGGGCACAGATACGCAGTATTTT; CDR3aa: CASSQRPSLGTDTQYF
abundance: -; v_gene: TRBV5-5; d_gene: TRBD1; j_gene: TRBJ2-7; CDR3nt: TGTGCCAGCAGCGCTCGGACAGGGCCTTCCTACGAGCAGTACTTC; CDR3aa: CASSARTGPSYEQYF
abundance: -; v_gene: TRBV7-9; d_gene: TRBD1; j_gene: TRBJ1-2; CDR3nt: TGTGCCAGCAGCTTAGTTCGGGACAGGGAGAACACCTTC; CDR3aa: CASSLVRDRENTF
abundance: -; v_gene: TRBV30; d_gene: -; j_gene: TRBJ1-3; CDR3nt: TGTGCCTGGAGTGTACGAGGAGACACCATATATTTT; CDR3aa: CAWSVRGDTIYF
abundance: -; v_gene: TRBV19; d_gene: -; j_gene: TRBJ1-1; CDR3nt: TGTGCCAGACCCCCTGACAGTTTGAACACTGAAGCTTTCTTT; CDR3aa: CARPPDSLNTEAFF
abundance: -; v_gene: TRBV2; d_gene: TRBD1; j_gene: TRBJ2-7; CDR3nt: TGTGCCAGCAGTACCGACAGGGGGTCCCCTCGGCAGTACTTC; CDR3aa: CASSTDRGSPRQYF
abundance: -; v_gene: TRBV28; d_gene: TRBD1; j_gene: TRBJ1-5; CDR3nt: TGTGCCAGCAGTTCCCCTCGGGACAGGGGGCGCAGTCAGCCCCAGCATTTT; CDR3aa: CASSSPRDRGRSQPQHF
abundance: -; v_gene: TRBV30; d_gene: TRBD1; j_gene: TRBJ1-5; CDR3nt: TGTGCCTGGAGAGGAGGGACAGTCGGGGTGAGGGGCAATCAGCCCCAGCATTTT; CDR3aa: CAWRGGTVGVRGNQPQHF
abundance: -; v_gene: TRBV10-3; d_gene: -; j_gene: TRBJ1-2; CDR3nt: TGTGCCATGTCGACAGAGACTAACTATGGCTACACCTTC; CDR3aa: CAMSTETNYGYTF
abundance: -; v_gene: TRBV29-1; d_gene: -; j_gene: TRBJ2-1; CDR3nt: TGCAGCCTTAAACCCGGAGGATACAATGAGCAGTTCTTC; CDR3aa: CSLKPGGYNEQFF
abundance: -; v_gene: TRBV5-1; d_gene: -; j_gene: TRBJ2-7; CDR3nt: TGCGCCAGCAACCTACCTCGGGGGAATCCCTACGAGCAGTACTTC; CDR3aa: CASNLPRGNPYEQYF
abundance: -; v_gene: TRBV30; d_gene: -; j_gene: TRBJ1-1; CDR3nt: TGTGCCTACAAGACAGCGATGAACACTGAAGCTTTCTTT; CDR3aa: CAYKTAMNTEAFF
abundance: -; v_gene: TRBV5-4; d_gene: TRBD1; j_gene: TRBJ1-2; CDR3nt: TGTGCCAGCAGCCCCGGTCCGGGACAGCCCGGGGATGGCTACACCTTC; CDR3aa: CASSPGPGQPGDGYTF
abundance: -; v_gene: TRBV28; d_gene: TRBD1; j_gene: TRBJ2-3; CDR3nt: TGTGCCAGCAGTCGGACAGGGGTTGTAGATACGCAGTATTTT; CDR3aa: CASSRTGVVDTQYF
abundance: once; v_gene: TRBV6-5; d_gene: -; j_gene: TRBJ1-2; CDR3nt: TGTGCCAGCATCCCAATCCGGGACACCAACTATGGCTACACCTTC; CDR3aa: CASIPIRDTNYGYTF
abundance: once; v_gene: TRBV19; d_gene: -; j_gene: TRBJ1-1; CDR3nt: TGTGCCAGTAGTACCCAGATTAACACTGAAGCTTTCTTT; CDR3aa: CASSTQINTEAFF
abundance: once; v_gene: TRBV11-2; d_gene: -; j_gene: TRBJ1-5; CDR3nt: TGTGCCAGCAGCCCGGGCGGGGATTGGCAGCCCCAGCATTTT; CDR3aa: CASSPGGDWQPQHF